This T cell receptor (beta chain) was found in a study of somatic reversion in DOCK8 deficiency (TCRdb year 2020). Describing the broader study: In the study, T cell receptor beta repertoires were compared across three groups: DOCK8-deficient patients, DOCK8-revertant patients and healthy volunteers. The ways in which somatic reversion of pathogenic DOCK8 variants alters lymphocyte differentiation and function in DOCK8 deficiency were investigated. The DOCK8-deficient patients included in the study had been previously reported. The investigation overall reported the following: Whether whole blood or PBMCs served as the source material for each individual sample was not specified in the methods.

The library relied on multiplex PCR. TRB libraries were made by one-step amplicon PCR using EuroClonality-NGS primers on 75 to 100 ng genomic DNA. Sequencing of TRB amplicons was performed on Illumina MiSeq instruments using 2 x 250 bp version 2 chemistry. For the original study's pipeline: IMGT/HighV-QUEST was the tool used for both primary TRB sequence analysis and V(D)J annotation. Once nonfunctional clones had been removed and the data downsampled for comparisons between samples, VDJtools was used to evaluate repertoire diversity and composition. TCRdb ran its own pipeline on the public reads, namely fastp trimming at Q25 and MiXCR clone calling, and kept in-frame beta chains. A single entry per CDR3 protein holds the most common genes and DNA from its merged rows. The V and J calls shown here were made by TCRdb, not taken from the authors' results. The sample profile shows about 2,600 distinct CDR3 sequences; less than 30% of them were found once. The top ten constitute around 9.5% of the sample.

V gives up 4 bases and J gives up 6 bases, and the segment between their germline ends measures 13 bases. CDR1 SGHRS and CDR2 YFSETQ were looked up in the germline V gene. From cysteine to phenylalanine, the CDR3 is 13 amino acids long. Only the CDR3 portion is preserved as DNA: 39 bases, with reading frame beginning at the first base. By how much of the sample it makes up, this clonotype is medium-sized (0.01 to 0.1%). Its antigen target is currently unknown. Base qualities are missing; no much larger clone stands one base away. Blood for healthy controls was obtained from volunteer donors provided by blood services in Australia and France. For the TCR repertoire analysis, genomic DNA was extracted either from whole blood samples or from PBMCs.

This chain joins TRBV5-1 to TRBJ1-1; there is no confident call for the D gene. Input material: peripheral blood. This sequence was found in a human donor in good health. Here is the DNA: TGCGCCAGCAGCCCAGATACTGGTGCTGAAGCTTTCTTT. Its protein is CASSPDTGAEAFF.